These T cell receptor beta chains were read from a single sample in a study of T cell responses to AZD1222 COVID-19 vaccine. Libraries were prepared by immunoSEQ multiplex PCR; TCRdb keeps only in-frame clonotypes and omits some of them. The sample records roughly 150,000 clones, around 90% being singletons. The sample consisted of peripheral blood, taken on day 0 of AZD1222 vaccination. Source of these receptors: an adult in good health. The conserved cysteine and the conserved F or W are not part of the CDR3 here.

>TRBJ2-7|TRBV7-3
ASSLASSDEQY
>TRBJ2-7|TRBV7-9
ASSFGTPRDEQY
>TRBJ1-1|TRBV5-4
ASEGTSRTEAF
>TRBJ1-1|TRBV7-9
ASSLEGLAWTEAF
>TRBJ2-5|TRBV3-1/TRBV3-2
ASTMASETQY
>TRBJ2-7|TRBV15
ATSKGSGHYEQY
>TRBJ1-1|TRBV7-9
ASSSTWGGQGRTEAF
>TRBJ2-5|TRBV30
AWSLGGRETQY
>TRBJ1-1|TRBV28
ASSSPRTVGNTEAF
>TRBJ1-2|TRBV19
ASSPRTGQPYYGYT
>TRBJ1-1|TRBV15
ATSRDLSGDTEAF
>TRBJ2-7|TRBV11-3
ASSPLASYEQY
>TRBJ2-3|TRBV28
ASSSVGEGADTQY
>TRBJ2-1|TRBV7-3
ASSLAGVSNEQF
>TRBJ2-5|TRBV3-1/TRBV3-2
ASSRRGETQY
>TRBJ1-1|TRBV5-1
ASNNPQGTEAF
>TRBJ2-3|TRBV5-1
ASSFGSEGRDTQY
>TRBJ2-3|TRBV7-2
ASSQGPTDTQY
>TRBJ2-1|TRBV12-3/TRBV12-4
ASSTLTNEQF
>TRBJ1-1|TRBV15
ATSSADRVTEAF
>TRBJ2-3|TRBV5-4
ASSKTDTADTQY
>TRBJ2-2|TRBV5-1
ASSLGLAGVGTGELF
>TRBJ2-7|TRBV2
ASSGMGPYTYEQY
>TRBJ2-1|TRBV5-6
ASSSRGLAYNEQF
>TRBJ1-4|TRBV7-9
ASSLLGGGEKLF
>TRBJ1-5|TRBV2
ASSDLQGADQPQH
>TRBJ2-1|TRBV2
ASRKDPRRNEQF
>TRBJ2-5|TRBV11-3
ASSTPFQGPLETQY
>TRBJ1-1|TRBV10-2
ASSPGPKNTEAF
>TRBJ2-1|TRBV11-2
ASSRLGDSYNEQF
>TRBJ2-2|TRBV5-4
ASSRSMTTGELF
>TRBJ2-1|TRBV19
ASSMGASSYNEQF
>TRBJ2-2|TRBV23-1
ASSHLIRTANTGELF
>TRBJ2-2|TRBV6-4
ASSVSGTGELF
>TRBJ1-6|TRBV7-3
ASSSDRVTLH
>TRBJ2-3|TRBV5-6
ASSSTSATQY
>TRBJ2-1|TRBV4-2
ASSQESSGSYNEQF
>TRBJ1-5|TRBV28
ASSFGGIGNQPQH
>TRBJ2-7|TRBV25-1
ASSGLTGGNPYEQY
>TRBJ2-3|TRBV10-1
ASSGTSGRASIGSTDTQY
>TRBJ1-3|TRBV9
ASSVRPAGGNTIY
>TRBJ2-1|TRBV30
AWGTGYGNEQF
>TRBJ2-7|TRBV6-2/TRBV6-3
ASSSVSGQRLTKQY
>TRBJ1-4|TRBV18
ASSPVPGGNEKLF
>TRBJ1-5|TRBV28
ASSLYAWQPQH
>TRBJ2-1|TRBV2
ASNDRGDNEQF
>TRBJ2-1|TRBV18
ASSPHQGAYNEQF
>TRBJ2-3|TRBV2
ASLQMAILDTDTQY
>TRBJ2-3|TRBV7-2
ASSRATFTDTQY